The 19 T cell receptor beta chains below all came from one sample that was sequenced in a study of OX40 agonist ivuxolimab in advanced cancers. Sequencing used immunoSEQ multiplex PCR; TCRdb keeps in-frame clones, though not all of them. Found here are more than 75,000 clones, 70% to 90% of them singletons; the top ten hold roughly 5.5%. This specimen was CD4+ or CD8+ T cells sorted from blood, taken in a trial of the OX40 agonist ivuxolimab. The receptors were gathered from an adult with an advanced solid tumor such as melanoma, head and neck, liver or kidney cancer.

This clone was recorded only once. This chain uses TRBV11-2 with TRBJ2-1; 7 bases line up with TRBD1. Trimming took 4 bases from V and 1 from J; bases not matched to a gene: 7. The germline V gene encodes CDR1 SGHAT and CDR2 FQNNGV. The CDR3 is 16 residues long. CDR3 DNA: TGTGCCAGCAGCTCCGCTGGACAGGATTCCTACAATGAGCAGTTCTTC. Its translation is CASSSAGQDSYNEQFF.

This sequence joins TRBV5-6 and TRBJ1-6; TRBD1 is a possible D gene (5 bases). Germline V gene sequence: CDR1 SGHDT, CDR2 YYEEEE. The CDR3 is 14 residues long. Trimming cost V 1 base and J 7 bases, with 9 bases left between them. CDR3 in DNA: TGTGCCAGCAGCTTGCAGGGCTCCAATTCACCCCTCCACTTT. Its protein is CASSLQGSNSPLHF.

The rearrangement joins TRBV5-8 to TRBJ1-1; D perhaps matches TRBD1 (5 bases). V shed 4 bases and J shed 1 base, with 11 bases lying between them. CDR1 and CDR2 from the germline V gene are SGHTS and YDEGEE. The CDR3 consists of 14 residues. CDR3 DNA sequence: TGTGCCAGCAGCCTCGGGGCCTCGAACACTGAAGCTTTCTTT. Its protein is CASSLGASNTEAFF. Full variable domain (missing parts from reference TRBV5-8 and TRBJ1-1): EAGVTQSPTHLIKTRGQQATLRCSPISGHTSVYWYQQALGLGLQFLLWYDEGEERNRGNFPPRFSGRQFPNYSSELNVNALELEDSALYLCASSLGASNTEAFFGQGTRLTVV.

J is TRBJ2-2 and V is TRBV7-2; D might be TRBD1 or TRBD2, each matching 6 bases. The CDR3 has 17 residues. V lost 3 bases and J lost 2, with 16 bases in between. The germline CDR1 and CDR2 sequences are SGHTA and FQGNSA. The CDR3 DNA sequence: TGTGCCAGCAGCTTTAGAGGAGGGGGACACAACACCGGGGAGCTGTTTTTT. As protein: CASSFRGGGHNTGELFF.

With respect to this clone: The sample has other DNA sequences that encode this CDR3 too. The rearrangement uses TRBV6-1 and TRBJ1-6; the D is unclear. CDR1 is MNHNS, CDR2 SASEGT, per germline. V was trimmed by 4 bases and J by 2 bases, leaving 6 bases between them. The CDR3 runs to 14 residues. The CDR3 here is CASSAGPYNSPLHF. CDR3 DNA sequence: TGTGCCAGCAGTGCCGGACCCTATAATTCACCCCTCCACTTT.

The rearrangement uses TRBV2 and TRBJ1-1; the match to TRBD1 covers 12 bases. CDR1 and CDR2 (germline): SNHLY, FYNNEI. Trimming at V came to 7 bases and at J to 5 bases, leaving 5 bases not matched to a gene. This CDR3 has 14 residues. CDR3 sequence: CASTGDRGQTEAFF. The CDR3 region has the DNA TGTGCCAGCACCGGGGACAGGGGGCAAACTGAAGCTTTCTTT.

This clone has just one count. The chain carries TRBV4-1 and TRBJ2-1; 9 bases match TRBD2. The CDR3 is 15 residues long. Per the germline V gene, CDR1 is MGHRA and CDR2 is YSYEKL. V was clipped by 0 bases and J by 7 bases; unmatched bases: 4. CDR3 DNA sequence: TGCGCCAGCAGCCAAGAAGGGAGCGGGAGGAATGAGCAGTTCTTC. Amino acid sequence: CASSQEGSGRNEQFF.

The chain has TRBV6-6 and TRBJ1-2; D may be TRBD1 (5 bases). The ends were cut back, 5 bases at V and 4 bases at J, with 8 bases in the middle. Germline CDR1 and CDR2: MNHNY and SVGAGI (reference sequence). The length of the CDR3 is 12 residues. The CDR3 protein is CASSRDLYGYTF. The CDR3 coding sequence is TGTGCCAGCAGTAGGGACCTCTATGGCTACACCTTC.

The rearrangement links TRBV14 to TRBJ1-1; D unclear. Trimming shortened V by 0 bases and J by 11 bases, and 13 bases separated the two germline ends. In germline, CDR1 is SGHDN, CDR2 FVKESK. This CDR3 region has 13 residues. In nucleotides, the CDR3 is TGTGCCAGCAGCCAAGATGGGGTCGCGCCGGCTTTCTTT. As protein: CASSQDGVAPAFF.

This clone was counted between two and nine times. Different DNA sequences within this sample yield the same CDR3. The rearrangement joins TRBV7-7 to TRBJ2-2, with a weak D call TRBD2 (5 bases). Germline V gene lookup returns CDR1 SSHAT and CDR2 FNYEAQ (reference sequence). The CDR3 sequence is 13 residues long. Trimming stripped 4 bases from V and 5 bases from J, with 8 bases between. In DNA, the CDR3 is TGTGCCAGCAGCTCGGACTCTACCGGGGAGCTGTTTTTT. This codes for CASSSDSTGELFF.

The chain couples TRBV18 to TRBJ1-3; possibly TRBD1 for D (5 bases). The germline CDR1 and CDR2 sequences are KGHSH and LQKENI. Trimming shortened V by 1 base and J by 0 bases, and 13 bases separated the two germline ends. CDR3 length: 17 amino acids. CDR3 in DNA: TGTGCCAGCTCACCACGCCCCCAGGGCTCCTCTGGAAACACCATATATTTT. Its translation: CASSPRPQGSSGNTIYF.

The chain is built from TRBV10-1 and TRBJ2-7; D ambiguous. CDR1 WNHNN and CDR2 SYGVQD come from the germline V gene (reference sequence). The CDR3 runs 11 residues. Trimming removed 2 bases at V and 6 bases at J, with 5 bases between. CDR3 loop: CASSEGLEQYF. The CDR3 coding sequence is TGCGCCAGCAGTGAGGGTCTCGAGCAGTACTTC.

The chain combines TRBV6-5 with TRBJ2-5, with unresolved D. Trimming pared 8 bases from V and 4 bases from J, leaving 11 bases between. From germline, CDR1 is MNHEY and CDR2 SVGAGI. This CDR3 is 12 amino acids long. CDR3 sequence reads: CASSKVGETQYF. The CDR3 nucleotides are TGTGCCAGCTCTAAGGTAGGAGAGACCCAGTACTTC.

The chain uses TRBV7-9 and TRBJ1-1; D not resolved. The CDR3 runs 15 residues. Germline V gene sequence: CDR1 SEHNR, CDR2 FQNEAQ (reference sequence). V was clipped by 2 bases and J by 1 base, with 11 bases between them. CDR3 nucleotide sequence: TGTGCCAGCAGCTTAAGAGGGCCAACGAACACTGAAGCTTTCTTT. The encoded protein is CASSLRGPTNTEAFF. The full variable domain, completed using reference TRBV7-9 and TRBJ1-1, is DTGVSQNPRHKITKRGQNVTFRCDPISEHNRLYWYRQTLGQGPEFLTYFQNEAQLEKSRLLSDRFSAERPKGSFSTLEIQRTEQGDSAMYLCASSLRGPTNTEAFFGQGTRLTVV.

V gene TRBV6-6 combines with J gene TRBJ2-4; D is undetermined. Germline assignment: CDR1 MNHNY and CDR2 SVGAGI (reference sequence). V lost 3 bases to trimming and J lost 0 bases, with 12 bases between them. The CDR3 consists of 16 residues. The CDR3 coding sequence is TGTGCCAGCAGTTATCACGTGTCAGGAGCCAAAAACATTCAGTACTTC. It translates to CASSYHVSGAKNIQYF.

This clone was observed a few times. This sequence joins TRBV23-1 and TRBJ1-2; tentative D call: TRBD1 (5 bases). TRBV23-1 qualifies as an ORF whose function is uncertain. The CDR3 spans 16 residues. Trimming cost V 4 bases and J 0 bases, with 15 bases left between them. CDR3 amino acids: CASSRSGTEANYGYTF. The CDR3 coding sequence is TGCGCCAGCAGTCGATCCGGGACGGAAGCTAACTATGGCTACACCTTC.

The genes are TRBV12-5 and TRBJ2-5; D may be TRBD2 (6 bases). Trimming took off 1 base at V and 7 bases at J, with 10 bases between the two ends. CDR1 is LGHNT and CDR2 is FRNRAP in the germline V gene. The CDR3 totals 13 residues. CDR3 sequence: CASGLGGVGTQYF. DNA of the CDR3: TGTGCTAGTGGTTTGGGCGGGGTAGGGACCCAGTACTTC.

The chain uses TRBV28 and TRBJ2-2; possible D gene TRBD1, 6 bases. This CDR3 is built from 14 residues. Germline V gives CDR1 MDHEN, CDR2 SYDVKM. V was shortened by 5 bases and J by 2 bases, with 9 bases between the two germline ends. The CDR3 spells CASSTQGNTGELFF. The CDR3 bases are TGTGCCAGCAGTACACAGGGTAACACCGGGGAGCTGTTTTTT.

V and J are TRBV13 and TRBJ2-5; D is possibly TRBD1 (6 bases). The J call may be wrong; the DNA end is better matched by TRBJ2-7. This CDR3 region has 14 residues. CDR1 is PRHDT, CDR2 FYEKMQ, per germline (reference sequence). CDR3 in amino acids: CASSGRDTSYEQYF. As DNA, the CDR3 is TGTGCCAGCAGCGGACGGGACACTTCCTACGAGCAGTACTTC.